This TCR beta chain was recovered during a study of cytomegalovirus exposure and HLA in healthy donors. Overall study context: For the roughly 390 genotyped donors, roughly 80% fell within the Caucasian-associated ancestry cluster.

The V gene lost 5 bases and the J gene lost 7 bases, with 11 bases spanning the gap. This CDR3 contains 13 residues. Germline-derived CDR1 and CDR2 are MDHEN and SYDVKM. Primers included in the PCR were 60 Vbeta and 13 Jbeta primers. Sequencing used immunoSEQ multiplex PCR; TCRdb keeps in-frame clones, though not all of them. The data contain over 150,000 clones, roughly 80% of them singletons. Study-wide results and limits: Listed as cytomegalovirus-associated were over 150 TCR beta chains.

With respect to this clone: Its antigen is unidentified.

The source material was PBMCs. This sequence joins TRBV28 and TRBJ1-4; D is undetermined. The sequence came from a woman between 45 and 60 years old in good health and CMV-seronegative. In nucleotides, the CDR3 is TGTGCCAGCAGTCGGATTGCGGGTGAAAAACTGTTTTTT. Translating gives CASSRIAGEKLFF.